This T cell receptor (beta chain) was recovered during a study of cytomegalovirus exposure and HLA in healthy donors. About this clone itself: The target antigen is unknown.

The study, taken as a whole, reports: The study flagged roughly 150 TCR beta chains as cytomegalovirus-associated.

The PCR employed 60 Vbeta primers together with 13 Jbeta primers. Data came from immunoSEQ multiplex PCR; TCRdb stores just in-frame clones and leaves some out. This table has roughly 200,000 clones, 70% to 80% appearing once. The germline V gene has CDR1 SGHTA and CDR2 FQGNSA. Trimming took 5 bases from V and 1 from J; bases not matched to a gene: 4. CDR3 length equals 15 residues. The chain links TRBV7-2 to TRBJ2-2; the match to TRBD1 covers 7 bases. The receptor was isolated from a man aged 55 to 69 in good health and CMV-seronegative. Sequences were obtained from PBMCs. The DNA of the CDR3 is TGTGCCAGCAGCACCCGGACAGGGAACACCGGGGAGCTGTTTTTT. This encodes CASSTRTGNTGELFF.